These 14 T cell receptor beta chains were all obtained from the same sample, sequenced in a study of circulating and synovial CD4+ cells in juvenile arthritis. Method: immunoSEQ multiplex PCR; TCRdb's copy keeps in-frame clones and lacks some. Here the sample spans over 30,000 clones, 90% to 95% being singletons. The sequencing input was CD4+ T cells from blood. These receptor sequences come from a human donor with juvenile idiopathic arthritis.

The chain employs TRBV4-3 and TRBJ1-2; no clear D gene. CDR3 size: 13 residues. The V and J ends lost 6 bases and 8 bases respectively, with 16 bases between them. Germline V gene lookup returns CDR1 LGHNA and CDR2 YSLEER. The CDR3: CASSLMGGNGYTF. The CDR3 bases are TGCGCCAGCAGTCTAATGGGCGGGAACGGCTACACCTTC.

The rearrangement uses TRBV10-1 and TRBJ2-3; D perhaps matches TRBD2 (6 bases). CDR1 and CDR2 from the germline V gene are WNHNN and SYGVQD (reference sequence). The CDR3 is 12 amino acids. The ends were cut back, 8 bases at V and 3 bases at J, with 9 bases in the middle. CDR3 residues: CASGGETDTQYF. The CDR3 DNA is TGCGCCAGCGGAGGGGAAACAGATACGCAGTATTTT.

The chain carries TRBV9 and TRBJ2-2, with D maybe TRBD2 (6 bases). V lost 0 bases to trimming and J lost 7 bases, with 13 bases between them. The CDR3 covers 15 residues. Germline CDR1 reads SGDLS; CDR2 reads YYNGEE. CDR3 coding DNA: TGTGCCAGCAGCGTAGCAATGATGGGGGGCGGGGAGCTGTTTTTT. It encodes CASSVAMMGGGELFF.

This CDR3 is CASSPSSGAYQETQYF. The CDR3 DNA reads as TGTGCCAGCAGCCCGTCTAGCGGAGCCTACCAAGAGACCCAGTACTTC. The chain links TRBV7-9 to TRBJ2-5; 7 bases agree with TRBD2. The J segment lost 0 bases and the V segment lost 5 bases, leaving 9 bases of the junction unmatched. CDR3 size: 16 residues. Per the germline V gene, CDR1 is SEHNR and CDR2 is FQNEAQ (reference sequence).

The count of this clone is one. The V call is TRBV6-4, the J call TRBJ2-1; weak D call: TRBD1 (5 bases). The germline V gene encodes CDR1 MRHNA and CDR2 SNTAGT. The CDR3 has 16 amino acids. Trimming shortened V by 1 base and J by 7 bases, and 17 bases separated the two germline ends. CDR3 sequence (DNA): TGTGCCAGCAGTGACTGGGGCGGCGGCCTTACAAATGAGCAGTTCTTC. Translated: CASSDWGGGLTNEQFF.

Only one count was recorded for this clone. The V call is TRBV6-5, the J call TRBJ2-5; the D gene is possibly TRBD1 (6 bases). Germline V gene lookup returns CDR1 MNHEY and CDR2 SVGAGI. The length of the CDR3 is 13 residues. The V and J ends lost 10 bases and 2 bases respectively, with 14 bases between them. This chain's CDR3 is CATYRRGQETQYF. The CDR3 DNA sequence: TGTGCCACCTACCGCAGGGGTCAAGAGACCCAGTACTTC.

The chain uses TRBV7-2 and TRBJ2-2; TRBD1 might be the D (6 bases). Germline V CDR1 and CDR2: SGHTA, FQGNSA. The CDR3 is made up of 13 amino acids. V was clipped by 8 bases and J by 4 bases, with 11 bases between them. The CDR3, as DNA: TGTGCCAGCGGGGGCCCGGGCACCGGGGAGCTGTTTTTT. It encodes CASGGPGTGELFF.

This clone was seen more than once but under ten times. The chain employs TRBV19 and TRBJ1-2, with D possibly being TRBD1 (5 bases). V was cut by 6 bases and J by 1 base, with 12 bases left in between. This CDR3 has 14 amino acids. Germline assignment: CDR1 LNHDA and CDR2 SQIVND (reference sequence). CDR3 amino acids: CASRTWGDNYGYTF. CDR3 bases: TGTGCCAGTAGAACCTGGGGGGATAACTATGGCTACACCTTC.

The chain combines TRBV4-3 with TRBJ2-7; tentative D call: TRBD1 (5 bases). Germline V lookup: CDR1 LGHNA, CDR2 YSLEER. This CDR3 region has 16 residues. V lost 0 bases and J 2 bases, leaving 14 bases between the germline ends. In DNA form, the CDR3 reads TGCGCCAGCAGCCAAGAGAGGCAGGGTATACCCTACGAGCAGTACTTC. Translation gives CASSQERQGIPYEQYF.

The rearrangement joins TRBV29-1 to TRBJ1-3; D not resolved. Trimming took 3 bases from V and 2 from J, leaving 11 bases between them. The CDR3 has 14 amino acids. Germline V gene lookup returns CDR1 SQVTM and CDR2 ANQGSEA. The CDR3 protein is CSVELPRAGNTIYF. The CDR3 region has the DNA TGCAGCGTTGAGTTACCGAGGGCTGGAAACACCATATATTTT.

The rearrangement joins TRBV10-3 to TRBJ2-1, with TRBD2 as a possible D gene (5 bases). Trimming removed 7 bases from V and 4 bases from J, with 14 bases in between. The CDR3 totals 14 residues. Germline CDR1 ENHRY, CDR2 SYGVKD. The CDR3 loop is CAIKGEEDYNEQFF. CDR3 sequence (DNA): TGTGCCATCAAGGGAGAGGAGGATTACAATGAGCAGTTCTTC.

The genes are TRBV5-1 and TRBJ2-7; 8 nucleotides agree with TRBD1. Trimming took 6 bases from V and 3 from J; bases not matched to a gene: 11. The CDR3 consists of 15 residues. CDR1 is SGHRS, CDR2 YFSETQ, per germline. The CDR3 loop is CASIRGRGPVYEQYF. CDR3 bases: TGCGCCAGCATCAGGGGGCGGGGACCCGTCTACGAGCAGTACTTC.

CDR3 DNA: TGCAGCGTTGGTCCTAGCGGGAGGGGCAATGAGCAGTTCTTC. Protein product: CSVGPSGRGNEQFF. J is TRBJ2-1 and V is TRBV29-1; 12 bases align to TRBD2. The CDR3 spans 14 residues. V trimming: 4 bases; J trimming: 6 bases; junction bases outside the gene matches: 4. The germline V gene has CDR1 SQVTM and CDR2 ANQGSEA.

This clone was seen a few times. This sequence joins TRBV6-5 and TRBJ2-2; D is possibly TRBD2 (5 bases). The germline V and J ends were trimmed by 11 bases and 0 bases, with 10 bases remaining between them. The CDR3 loop spans 13 amino acids. Germline V CDR1 and CDR2: MNHEY, SVGAGI. The CDR3 loop is CASSGANTGELFF. CDR3 DNA sequence: TGTGCCTCCAGCGGAGCGAACACCGGGGAGCTGTTTTTT.